The 16 T cell receptor beta chains in this list originate from one sample, sequenced in a study of human CD8 memory T cell subsets. UMI-labeled 5' RACE produced the TCR beta libraries. TCRdb reprocessed the 5' RACE reads, keeping one entry per CDR3 protein, no DNA. Its clone listing holds about 10,000 distinct CDR3 sequences. Material: CD8+ T cells from PBMCs. The receptors come from a human donor in good health.

J is TRBJ1-6 and V is TRBV13. CDR1 and CDR2 from the germline V gene are PRHDT and FYEKMQ (reference sequence). The CDR3 sequence is 12 residues long. This CDR3 is CASSLDTFTLHF. Complete variable domain (other parts from reference TRBV13 and TRBJ1-6): AAGVIQSPRHLIKEKRETATLKCYPIPRHDTVYWYQQGPGQDPQFLISFYEKMQSDKGSIPDRFSAQQFSDYHSELNMSSLELGDSALYFCASSLDTFTLHFGNGTRLTVT.

This chain uses TRBV19 with TRBJ1-1; the D call from TCRdb, TRBD1, cannot be confirmed without DNA. The V gene's germline CDR1 is LNHDA and CDR2 SQIVND (reference sequence). The CDR3 sequence is 13 residues long. The chain's CDR3 is CASKVGADTEAFF.

V gene TRBV7-2 combines with J gene TRBJ1-2. The CDR3 length is 15 residues. Germline V gene data show CDR1 as SGHTA and CDR2 as FQGNSA. The CDR3 spells CASSYTKSSSGGYTF.

This chain links TRBV27 with TRBJ2-3; with no DNA, the TCRdb D assignment of TRBD2 cannot be verified. Germline assignment: CDR1 MNHEY and CDR2 SMNVEV (reference sequence). This CDR3 spans 13 amino acids. CDR3 sequence reads: CASSSTTRDTQYF.

The chain combines TRBV4-1 with TRBJ1-1; TCRdb names TRBD1, which stays unverified in the absence of DNA. The CDR3 runs 13 residues. The germline V gene has CDR1 MGHRA and CDR2 YSYEKL. CDR3 sequence: CASSRGLNTEAFF.

V and J are TRBV11-2 and TRBJ2-7. The CDR3 covers 11 residues. Germline CDR1 reads SGHAT; CDR2 reads FQNNGV. CDR3 region: CASSLNEEQYF. The full variable domain, in which reference TRBV11-2 and TRBJ2-7 provide the parts outside the CDR3, is EAGVAQSPRYKIIEKRQSVAFWCNPISGHATLYWYQQILGQGPKLLIQFQNNGVVDDSQLPKDRFSAERLKGVDSTLKIQPAKLEDSAVYLCASSLNEEQYFGPGTRLTVT.

The rearrangement links TRBV28 to TRBJ2-1. This CDR3 is 11 amino acids long. Germline-derived CDR1 and CDR2 are MDHEN and SYDVKM. Here the CDR3 reads CASSSKGRQFF.

V usage is TRBV29-1 and J usage is TRBJ2-1; TCRdb's D call, TRBD1, is unchecked because there is no DNA. CDR1 is SQVTM and CDR2 is ANQGSEA in the germline V gene. The CDR3 is made up of 12 amino acids. The CDR3 here is CSVEQGFDEQFF.

The genes are TRBV7-2 and TRBJ2-1. The germline V gene has CDR1 SGHTA and CDR2 FQGNSA. This CDR3 comprises 11 residues. The CDR3 is CASSYGNEQFF.

The V and J genes are TRBV7-2 and TRBJ1-2; TCRdb's D gene call, TRBD1, goes unchecked for lack of DNA. Germline V gene sequence: CDR1 SGHTA, CDR2 FQGNSA. The CDR3 runs to 13 residues. The CDR3 sequence is CASSLGTGDGYTF. Together with reference TRBV7-2 and TRBJ1-2, the CDR3 gives the full variable domain: GAGVSQSPSNKVTEKGKDVELRCDPISGHTALYWYRQSLGQGLEFLIYFQGNSAPDKSGLPSDRFSAERTGGSVSTLTIQRTQQEDSAVYLCASSLGTGDGYTFGSGTRLTVV.

The chain links TRBV27 to TRBJ1-2; absent DNA, TCRdb's TRBD1 call cannot be checked. The CDR3 consists of 16 residues. In germline, CDR1 is MNHEY, CDR2 SMNVEV (reference sequence). CDR3 sequence reads: CASSPSTGTSVYGYTF.

The V and J genes are TRBV14 and TRBJ1-4; TCRdb proposes TRBD1, but this gene call is untestable without DNA. Germline-derived CDR1 and CDR2 are SGHDN and FVKESK. The CDR3 has 17 amino acids. CDR3 sequence: CASSQDRDRFENEKLFF. The variable domain in full, completed from reference TRBV14 and TRBJ1-4, reads EAGVTQFPSHSVIEKGQTVTLRCDPISGHDNLYWYRRVMGKEIKFLLHFVKESKQDESGMPNNRFLAERTGGTYSTLKVQPAELEDSGVYFCASSQDRDRFENEKLFFGSGTQLSVL.

The chain is built from TRBV6-6 and TRBJ2-5; without DNA, the TCRdb call of TRBD1 cannot be checked. The length of the CDR3 is 16 residues. CDR1 MNHNY and CDR2 SVGAGI come from the germline V gene (reference sequence). The CDR3: CASSRYGPTPEETQYF.

V gene TRBV5-1 combines with J gene TRBJ2-1. Germline loops: CDR1 SGHRS, CDR2 YFSETQ. The CDR3 covers 11 residues. This CDR3 is CASSLMSEQFF. Full variable domain (missing parts from reference TRBV5-1 and TRBJ2-1): KAGVTQTPRYLIKTRGQQVTLSCSPISGHRSVSWYQQTPGQGLQFLFEYFSETQRNKGNFPGRFSGRQFSNSRSEMNVSTLELGDSALYLCASSLMSEQFFGPGTRLTVL.

In terms of frequency, this clonotype is hyperexpanded (1% or more). CDR3 residues: CASSLDQLYEQYF. The chain uses TRBV7-9 and TRBJ2-7. Germline values: CDR1 SEHNR, CDR2 FQNEAQ (reference sequence). The CDR3 has 13 residues.

This rearrangement joins TRBV12-3 or TRBV12-4 to TRBJ2-1; without DNA, the TCRdb call of TRBD1 cannot be checked. This CDR3 has 16 amino acids. The CDR3 region is CASRLGTGGAYNEQFF.